Given below is one TCR beta chain in context. What it binds is unknown. The CDR3 covers 14 residues. From germline, CDR1 is SQVTM and CDR2 ANQGSEA. V shed 3 bases and J shed 7 bases, with 16 bases lying between them. This specimen belongs to a study of cytomegalovirus exposure and HLA in healthy donors. PCR was performed using 60 Vbeta and 13 Jbeta primers. Libraries were prepared by immunoSEQ multiplex PCR; TCRdb keeps only in-frame clonotypes and omits some of them. The sample lists 150,000 to 200,000 clones; around 68% were seen once. Study-wide results and caveats: TCR beta chain V- and J-gene trimming was linked, in a later analysis, to a missense variant in DCLRE1C.

This chain connects TRBV29-1 to TRBJ2-1; maybe TRBD2 (6 bases). Material for sequencing was PBMCs. This TCR was sampled from a man aged 35 to 55 in good health and CMV-seronegative. The CDR3 is CSVDKAGLNNEQFF. The DNA for the CDR3 is TGCAGCGTTGACAAGGCGGGGTTGAATAATGAGCAGTTCTTC.